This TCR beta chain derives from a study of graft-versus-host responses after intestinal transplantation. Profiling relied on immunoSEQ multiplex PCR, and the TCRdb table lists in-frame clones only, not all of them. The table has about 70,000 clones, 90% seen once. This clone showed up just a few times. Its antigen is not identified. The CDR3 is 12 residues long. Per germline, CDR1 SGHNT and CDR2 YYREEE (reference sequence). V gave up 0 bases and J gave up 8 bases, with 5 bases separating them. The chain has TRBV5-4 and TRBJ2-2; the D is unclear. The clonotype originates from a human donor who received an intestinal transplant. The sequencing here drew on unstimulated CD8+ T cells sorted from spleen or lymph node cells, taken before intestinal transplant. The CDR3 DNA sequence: TGTGCCAGCAGCTTGGCAGCGGGGGAGCTGTTTTTT. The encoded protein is CASSLAAGELFF.